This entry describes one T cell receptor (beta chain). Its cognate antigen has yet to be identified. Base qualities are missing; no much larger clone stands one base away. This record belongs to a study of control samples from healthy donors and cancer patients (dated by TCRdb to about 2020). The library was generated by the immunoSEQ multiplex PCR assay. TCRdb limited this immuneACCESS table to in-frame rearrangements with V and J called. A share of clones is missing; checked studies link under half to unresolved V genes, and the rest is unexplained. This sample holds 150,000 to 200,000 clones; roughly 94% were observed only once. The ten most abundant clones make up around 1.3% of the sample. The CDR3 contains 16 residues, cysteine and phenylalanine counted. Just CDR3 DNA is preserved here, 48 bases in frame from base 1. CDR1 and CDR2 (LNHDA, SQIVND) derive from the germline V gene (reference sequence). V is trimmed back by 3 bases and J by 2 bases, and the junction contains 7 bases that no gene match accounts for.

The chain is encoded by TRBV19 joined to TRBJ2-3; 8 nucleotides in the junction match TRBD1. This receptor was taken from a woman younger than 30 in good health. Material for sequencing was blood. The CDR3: CASSISRDRTTDTQYF. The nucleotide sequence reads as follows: TGTGCCAGTAGTATCAGCCGGGACAGGACCACAGATACGCAGTATTTT.